One and the same sample provided the 14 T cell receptor beta chains below, sequenced in a study of T cells in Graves' hyperthyroidism and ophthalmopathy (dated by TCRdb to about 2019). Receptors were amplified or captured by multiplex PCR. Instrument on record: Illumina HiSeq 2000. Amplification of TCR beta CDR3 regions was carried out from RNA transcripts. The first round of RT-PCR for the TCR CDR3 was performed with the HTBI primer set and the Qiagen OneStep RT-PCR kit. Using fastp trimming at Q25 and MiXCR clonotype assembly, TCRdb reanalyzed the public sequencing data and kept in-frame beta chains. Rows with one shared CDR3 protein collapse into an entry with the most common genes and DNA. The sample has roughly 740,000 distinct CDR3 sequences on record, around 15% of them singletons. The top ten clones comprise roughly 8% of the sample. Sequenced input: blood. These receptors all stem from a man between 18 and 35 years old with Graves' hyperthyroidism.

This clonotype appeared many times. V is TRBV20-1 and J is TRBJ2-7; D perhaps matches TRBD2 (6 bases). The germline V gene has CDR1 DFQATT and CDR2 SNEGSKA (reference sequence). CDR3 size: 11 residues. Between the trimmed V and J ends, which lost 3 bases and 7 bases, there was a span of 10 bases. The CDR3: CSASRAGEQYF. CDR3 nucleotide sequence: TGCAGTGCTAGCCGGGCGGGGGAGCAGTACTTC.

For this clonotype: With a much larger clone just one base away, this may be a read error. The chain employs TRBV3-1 and TRBJ2-1, with 7 bases fitting TRBD1. After removal of 6 bases from V and 5 bases from J, the junction contained 13 bases not matched to a gene. The germline V gene encodes CDR1 LGHDT and CDR2 YNNKEL (reference sequence). This CDR3 has 16 amino acids. The CDR3 coding sequence is TGTGCCAGCAGGTTCCACAGGGGCAATATGGACAATGAGCAGTTCTTC. Protein product: CASRFHRGNMDNEQFF.

This clonotype was seen a handful of times. V is TRBV5-1 and J is TRBJ2-1; D perhaps matches TRBD1 (8 bases). V lost 2 bases to trimming and J lost 0 bases, with 24 bases between them. The CDR3 extends over 20 amino acids. The germline CDR1 and CDR2 sequences are SGHRS and YFSETQ. The DNA of the CDR3 is TGCGCCAGCAGCTTTAGACAGGGGATCCTAGCGGACCTCTCCTACAATGAGCAGTTCTTC. Residues: CASSFRQGILADLSYNEQFF.

CDR3 coding DNA: TGTGCCAGCAGTTTGCCGACAGTTAATTCACCCCTCCACTTT. It translates to CASSLPTVNSPLHF. The chain has TRBV28 and TRBJ1-6, with a possible D match to TRBD1 (5 bases). V lost 3 bases and J lost 6, with 9 bases in between. Germline loops: CDR1 MDHEN, CDR2 SYDVKM. The CDR3 runs to 14 residues.

This clonotype was found a few times. This chain links TRBV5-1 with TRBJ1-2; 7 nucleotides align to TRBD1. V trimming: 4 bases; J trimming: 4 bases; junction bases outside the gene matches: 10. The V gene's germline CDR1 is SGHRS and CDR2 YFSETQ. The CDR3 covers 15 residues. The CDR3 is CASSPDRVGVYGYTF. CDR3 nucleotides: TGCGCCAGCAGCCCCGACAGGGTAGGAGTCTATGGCTACACCTTC.

This rearrangement joins TRBV7-9 to TRBJ2-5; D unclear. Germline values: CDR1 SEHNR, CDR2 FQNEAQ (reference sequence). Trimming took 5 bases from V and 5 from J, leaving 18 bases between them. The CDR3 loop spans 15 amino acids. CDR3 loop: CASSTRRIADETQYF. The CDR3 region has the DNA TGTGCCAGCAGCACGAGACGGATTGCGGATGAGACCCAGTACTTC.

The chain uses TRBV5-4 and TRBJ2-2; D is ambiguous. The CDR3 runs to 14 residues. V shed 4 bases and J shed 6 bases, with 13 bases lying between them. CDR1 SGHNT and CDR2 YYREEE come from the germline V gene (reference sequence). This CDR3 reads CASSDGGRSGELFF. The CDR3 DNA reads TGTGCCAGCAGCGACGGTGGACGGTCCGGGGAGCTGTTTTTT.

The CDR3 loop is CATLGLAGGGEQYF. In DNA form, the CDR3 reads TGTGCCACCCTCGGACTAGCGGGAGGAGGGGAGCAGTACTTC. The rearrangement uses TRBV19 and TRBJ2-7, with 14 nucleotides matching TRBD2. CDR3 length: 14 amino acids. With 10 bases clipped from V and 7 bases from J, the junction kept 9 bases outside the gene matches. Germline assignment: CDR1 LNHDA and CDR2 SQIVND (reference sequence). The full variable domain, rest sourced from reference TRBV19 and TRBJ2-7, is DGGITQSPKYLFRKEGQNVTLSCEQNLNHDAMYWYRQDPGQGLRLIYYSQIVNDFQKGDIAEGYSVSREKKESFPLTVTSAQKNPTAFYLCATLGLAGGGEQYFGPGTRLTVT.

The rearrangement uses TRBV30 and TRBJ2-7, with 8 positions matching TRBD2. CDR3 length: 15 residues. J lost 2 bases, V lost 1 base, and 7 bases had no gene match. Germline-derived CDR1 and CDR2 are GTSNPN and SVGIG (reference sequence). The CDR3 coding sequence is TGTGCCTGGAGTGGACCGGGACTAGTTGCCTACGAGCAGTACTTC. This codes for CAWSGPGLVAYEQYF. Together with reference TRBV30 and TRBJ2-7, the CDR3 gives the full variable domain: SQTIHQWPATLVQPVGSPLSLECTVEGTSNPNLYWYRQAAGRGLQLLFYSVGIGQISSEVPQNLSASRPQDRQFILSSKKLLLSDSGFYLCAWSGPGLVAYEQYFGPGTRLTVT.

In regard to this clonotype: A much larger clone lies a single base off, so this may be a read error. The CDR3 does not close with the conserved phenylalanine or tryptophan, likely indicating a read error. This chain uses TRBV3-1 with TRBJ2-1; D is possibly TRBD1 (6 bases). Trimming cost V 10 bases and J 6 bases, with 19 bases left between them. Germline V gives CDR1 LGHDT, CDR2 YNNKEL (reference sequence). The CDR3 length is 14 residues. CDR3 sequence: CATESGLGGNEQFL. CDR3 in DNA: TGTGCCACCGAATCGGGTCTAGGGGGCAATGAGCAGTTCCTC.

This clonotype came up a few times. V gene TRBV20-1 combines with J gene TRBJ1-5; 8 bases fit TRBD1. The germline V gene has CDR1 DFQATT and CDR2 SNEGSKA (reference sequence). The CDR3 covers 14 residues. With V trimmed by 3 bases and J by 8 bases, 9 bases remained unmatched. CDR3 protein: CSASRQGASEPQHF. The CDR3 coding sequence is TGCAGTGCTAGTCGGCAGGGGGCCTCGGAGCCCCAGCATTTT.

Many counts were recorded for this clonotype. The chain has TRBV20-1 and TRBJ2-3, with D perhaps TRBD1 (5 bases). Trimming took 3 bases from V and 1 from J, leaving 17 bases between them. The CDR3 runs to 16 residues. Germline assignment: CDR1 DFQATT and CDR2 SNEGSKA (reference sequence). CDR3 nucleotide sequence: TGCAGTGCTAGGGCAGGGCCGGAACTCCGCACAGATACGCAGTATTTT. This translates into CSARAGPELRTDTQYF.

The chain is built from TRBV7-9 and TRBJ2-1; TRBD2 agrees at 9 bases. Germline V lookup: CDR1 SEHNR, CDR2 FQNEAQ (reference sequence). V shed 5 bases and J 8 bases; nucleotides not matched to a gene: 13. This CDR3 has 16 amino acids. CDR3: CASSPLWGGRGDEQFF. As DNA, the CDR3 is TGTGCCAGCAGCCCACTCTGGGGCGGGAGGGGCGATGAGCAGTTCTTC. Using reference TRBV7-9 and TRBJ2-1 for the parts outside the CDR3, the full variable domain is DTGVSQNPRHKITKRGQNVTFRCDPISEHNRLYWYRQTLGQGPEFLTYFQNEAQLEKSRLLSDRFSAERPKGSFSTLEIQRTEQGDSAMYLCASSPLWGGRGDEQFFGPGTRLTVL.

This clonotype was counted between two and nine times. V is TRBV5-1 and J is TRBJ2-3; 9 bases line up with TRBD1. The V segment lost 4 bases and the J segment 3 bases; nucleotides outside the gene matches: 9. The CDR3 length is 16 residues. Germline CDR1 SGHRS, CDR2 YFSETQ. CDR3 amino acids: CASSRDRVGGTDTQYF. The CDR3 DNA sequence: TGCGCCAGCAGCAGGGACAGGGTGGGAGGTACAGATACGCAGTATTTT.